This TCR beta chain was observed in a study of OX40 agonist ivuxolimab in advanced cancers. Whole-study findings and limits: At 0.1 to 3.0 mg/kg and by week 6, CD4+ and CD8+ T cells in the blood had expanded clonally. Researchers did not establish what antigens the expanded peripheral T cells target. Averaged across samples, CD8+ T cells carried more expanded clones than CD4+ did.

Germline CDR1 is MNHEY and CDR2 is SMNVEV (reference sequence). Trimming cost V 3 bases and J 6 bases, with 10 bases left between them. This CDR3 comprises 13 residues. As regards this clone: Antigen: not known.

Method: immunoSEQ multiplex PCR; TCRdb's copy keeps in-frame clones and lacks some. The repertoire has 80,000 to 95,000 clones, around 84% of them found once; the top ten carry approximately 2%. V is TRBV27 and J is TRBJ2-3, with unresolved D. This sample comprised CD4+ or CD8+ T cells sorted from blood, obtained in a trial of the OX40 agonist ivuxolimab. The receptor's source is an adult with an advanced solid tumor such as melanoma, head and neck, liver or kidney cancer. For the CDR3, the DNA is TGTGCCAGCAGTTTCGCCGCAGAGGATACGCAGTATTTT. It yields the protein CASSFAAEDTQYF.